The T cell receptor beta chain described here comes from a study of response to subunit inactivated influenza vaccine. Study-wide points: Only a handful of new T cells, the authors suggested, are recruited with each seasonal influenza vaccination.

TCRdb re-analysed the RT-PCR reads in MiXCR, keeping a single row per CDR3 protein. The table shows roughly 460,000 distinct CDR3 sequences, with roughly 9.8% occurring only once. A remark on this clonotype: The antigen remains unidentified.

The TCR was taken from a middle-aged man who received an inactivated influenza vaccine. The sequenced sample was PBMCs from blood, obtained around seven weeks after vaccination.

The CDR3 DNA reads as TGTGCCAGCAGAAGATGGACTAGCGGGAGTCTCGGCACAGATACGCAGTATTTT. This translates into CASRRWTSGSLGTDTQYF. The chain combines TRBV2 with TRBJ2-3; TRBD2 aligns across 13 bases. CDR1 is SNHLY, CDR2 FYNNEI, per germline. Germline trimming cut 6 bases from V and 1 base from J; bases unmatched to any gene: 10. The CDR3 sequence is 18 residues long.